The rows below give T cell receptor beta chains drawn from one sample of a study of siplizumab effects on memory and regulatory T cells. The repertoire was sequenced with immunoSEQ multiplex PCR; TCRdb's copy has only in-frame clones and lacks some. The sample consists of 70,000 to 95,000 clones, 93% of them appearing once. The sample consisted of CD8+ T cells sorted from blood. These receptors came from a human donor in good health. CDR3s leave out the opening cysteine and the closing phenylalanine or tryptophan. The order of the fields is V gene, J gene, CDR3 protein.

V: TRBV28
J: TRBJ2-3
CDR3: ASSSERERVTDTQY

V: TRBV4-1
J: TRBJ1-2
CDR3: ASSQAGANYGYT

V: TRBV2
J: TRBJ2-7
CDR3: ASSEGQGASYEQY

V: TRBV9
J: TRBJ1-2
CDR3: ASSPSAGTIGYT

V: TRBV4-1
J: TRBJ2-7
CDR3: ASSRTGIDEQY

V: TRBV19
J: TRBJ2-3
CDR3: ASSSPGTDTQY

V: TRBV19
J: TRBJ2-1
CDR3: ASSTWTGGPYNEQF

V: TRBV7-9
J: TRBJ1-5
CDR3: ASSLQDQPQH

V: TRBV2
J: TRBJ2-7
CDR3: AMVPRDSYEQY

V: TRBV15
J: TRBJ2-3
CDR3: ATSRALASTDTQY